This note documents a single T cell receptor beta chain sequence. The data belong to a study of T cell responses to AZD1222 COVID-19 vaccine. Generated by immunoSEQ multiplex PCR, the TCRdb table keeps only in-frame clones and is missing some. Of approximately 110,000 clones listed, approximately 90% are singletons. In germline, CDR1 is SGHNT, CDR2 YENEEA. Germline trimming cut 3 bases from V and 10 bases from J; bases unmatched to any gene: 7. The CDR3 consists of 15 residues. The chain uses TRBV11-3 and TRBJ2-1; 12 bases line up with TRBD2. The material sequenced was peripheral blood, taken 28 days after the second AZD1222 dose. The receptor comes from an adult who received the AZD1222 COVID-19 vaccine. In DNA form, the CDR3 reads TGTGCCAGCAGCTTTAGACTAGCGGGGGCGGGGGAGCAGTTCTTC. Its protein product is CASSFRLAGAGEQFF.